This TCR beta chain was sequenced during a study of blood T cell repertoires in COVID-19. This CDR3 is built from 15 residues. CDR1 is SGHRS and CDR2 is YFSETQ in the germline V gene. Germline trimming cut 3 bases from V and 5 bases from J; bases unmatched to any gene: 5. In assigning cohorts, the study relied on participant-reported clinical history. Clones were sequenced by immunoSEQ multiplex PCR, and TCRdb holds only the in-frame ones, with some missing. The sample shows hundreds of thousands of clones, just under 90% of them seen only once. The rearrangement joins TRBV5-1 to TRBJ1-6; TRBD1 matches at 7 bases. The sequenced sample consisted of PBMCs or T cells enriched from blood (not recorded which). The receptor was isolated from a man in his fifties who had been exposed to COVID-19. The chain's CDR3 is CASSSGTAHNSPLHF. The CDR3 DNA is TGCGCCAGCAGCTCAGGGACAGCCCATAATTCACCCCTCCACTTT.